Shown below are 16 T cell receptor beta chains from a single sample sequenced in a study of radiation and T cells in renal cell carcinoma. Stated time point: blood 4 weeks post-SBRT, at nephrectomy. As to treatment: 15 Gy SBRT to primary tumor, nephrectomy 4 weeks later. Profiled with immunoSEQ multiplex PCR; TCRdb holds only in-frame clones, not every one. The sample has some 30,000 clones; about 85% are singletons. Sequencing was performed on blood, taken from a patient whose treatment included radiotherapy and nephrectomy. These receptors all stem from a man between 60 and 70 years old with renal cell carcinoma.

The chain links TRBV7-8 to TRBJ2-7; the D is unclear. V was pared by 1 base and J by 2 bases, with 12 bases between. Germline V gene data show CDR1 as SGHVS and CDR2 as FQNEAQ. The CDR3 has 15 amino acids. The CDR3 DNA is TGTGCCAGCAGCTTAGGGACGGCGAGCCCCTACGAGCAGTACTTC. This gives the protein CASSLGTASPYEQYF. The full variable domain, its missing parts supplied by reference TRBV7-8 and TRBJ2-7, is GAGVSQSPRYKVAKRGQDVALRCDPISGHVSLFWYQQALGQGPEFLTYFQNEAQLDKSGLPSDRFFAERPEGSVSTLKIQRTQQEDSAVYLCASSLGTASPYEQYFGPGTRLTVT.

This chain uses TRBV30 with TRBJ2-7; 11 positions agree with TRBD2. Germline V lookup: CDR1 GTSNPN, CDR2 SVGIG (reference sequence). The CDR3 extends over 16 amino acids. The V gene end was trimmed by 2 bases and the J gene end by 3 bases; junction bases not matched to a gene: 9. The CDR3 spells CAWSNFLAGGNYEQYF. Here the CDR3 DNA reads TGTGCCTGGAGTAACTTTCTAGCGGGAGGAAACTACGAGCAGTACTTC.

V usage is TRBV30 and J usage is TRBJ2-7; no firm D call. Germline lookup yields CDR1 GTSNPN and CDR2 SVGIG (reference sequence). V dropped 1 base and J dropped 2 bases, with 6 bases sitting between them. This CDR3 has 12 amino acids. This CDR3 reads CAWSDTPYEQYF. In nucleotides, the CDR3 is TGTGCCTGGAGTGACACGCCCTACGAGCAGTACTTC.

The chain recombines TRBV11-3 with TRBJ1-6; tentatively, D is TRBD1 (6 bases). Trimming shortened V by 5 bases and J by 11 bases, and 16 bases separated the two germline ends. CDR3 length: 14 residues. Germline CDR1 reads SGHNT; CDR2 reads YENEEA. The CDR3 DNA reads TGTGCCAGCAGCCCAAACAGGGAATTGCCACCCCTCCACTTT. The encoded protein is CASSPNRELPPLHF.

The chain joins TRBV5-1 to TRBJ1-3; D uncertain. The CDR3 loop spans 15 amino acids. Germline loops: CDR1 SGHRS, CDR2 YFSETQ. V shed 4 bases and J shed 8 bases, with 19 bases lying between them. The CDR3 coding sequence is TGCGCCAGCAGCCCTAACCCGGGGTCGGAGGACACCATATATTTT. The encoded protein is CASSPNPGSEDTIYF.

This clone has more than one count but fewer than ten. V and J are TRBV4-3 and TRBJ2-3; a weak D match, TRBD2 (6 bases). V was shortened by 0 bases and J by 3 bases, with 16 bases between the two germline ends. The CDR3 runs 17 residues. Germline V CDR1 and CDR2: LGHNA, YSLEER. The CDR3 loop reads CASSQDWREMSTDTQYF. CDR3 in DNA: TGCGCCAGCAGCCAAGACTGGCGGGAAATGAGTACAGATACGCAGTATTTT.

The chain uses TRBV20-1 and TRBJ1-1; D is unresolved. The CDR3 has 11 amino acids. V shed 2 bases and J shed 10 bases, with 11 bases lying between them. CDR1 DFQATT and CDR2 SNEGSKA come from the germline V gene (reference sequence). CDR3: CSARFHQGAFF. The CDR3, as DNA: TGCAGTGCTAGATTTCACCAAGGAGCTTTCTTT.

V usage is TRBV2 and J usage is TRBJ1-3, with unresolved D. The CDR3 runs to 16 residues. V shed 2 bases and J shed 0 bases, with 11 bases lying between them. CDR1 is SNHLY, CDR2 FYNNEI, per germline. The CDR3 protein is CASSEWTVSSGNTIYF. In DNA, the CDR3 is TGTGCCAGCAGTGAATGGACTGTATCCTCTGGAAACACCATATATTTT.

The gene calls are TRBV18 and TRBJ2-7; D is uncertain. Trimming pared 4 bases from V and 7 bases from J, leaving 8 bases between. CDR1 is KGHSH, CDR2 LQKENI, per germline. The CDR3 has 11 amino acids. The CDR3 loop reads CASSLGLEQYF. In DNA form, the CDR3 reads TGTGCCAGCTCACTGGGGTTGGAGCAGTACTTC.

V is TRBV7-8 and J is TRBJ2-5, with 8 nucleotides matching TRBD2. CDR3 length: 14 residues. With 5 bases clipped from V and 5 bases from J, the junction kept 7 bases outside the gene matches. Per germline, CDR1 SGHVS and CDR2 FQNEAQ. CDR3 sequence (DNA): TGTGCCAGCAGCGGTATAGCGGGACGGGAGACCCAGTACTTC. It specifies CASSGIAGRETQYF.

This chain joins TRBV19 and TRBJ2-2, with 12 bases lining up with TRBD2. The J segment lost 4 bases and the V segment lost 2 bases, leaving 8 bases of the junction unmatched. Germline V CDR1 and CDR2: LNHDA, SQIVND (reference sequence). The CDR3 sequence is 18 residues long. Here the CDR3 DNA reads TGTGCCAGTAGTATATTCCCCACTAGCGGGGGGCGCACCGGGGAGCTGTTTTTT. Protein sequence: CASSIFPTSGGRTGELFF.

This chain uses TRBV5-1 with TRBJ1-1; TRBD1 agrees at 7 bases. The CDR3 totals 15 residues. J was trimmed by 3 bases and V by 0 bases; bases with no gene match: 5. In germline, CDR1 is SGHRS, CDR2 YFSETQ. The CDR3 nucleotides are TGCGCCAGCAGCTTGGACAGGGGCGCCTACACTGAAGCTTTCTTT. As protein: CASSLDRGAYTEAFF.

The rearrangement links TRBV5-4 to TRBJ2-7; no firm D call. The V gene's germline CDR1 is SGHNT and CDR2 YYREEE (reference sequence). The V gene lost 5 bases and the J gene lost 3 bases, with 15 bases spanning the gap. The CDR3 length is 14 residues. The CDR3 DNA reads as TGTGCCAGCAGTCCGACGGCGGCTCACTACGAGCAGTACTTC. It encodes CASSPTAAHYEQYF.

The rearrangement joins TRBV5-1 to TRBJ2-5; 8 bases align to TRBD1. From germline, CDR1 is SGHRS and CDR2 YFSETQ. CDR3 length equals 15 residues. The V and J ends lost 1 base and 6 bases, in that order; junction bases with no gene match: 8. The CDR3 DNA follows: TGCGCCAGCAGCTTGACAGGGGGAAACATGAAGACCCAGTACTTC. Amino acids: CASSLTGGNMKTQYF.

The rearrangement joins TRBV9 to TRBJ2-5, with a tentative D call TRBD1 (6 bases). V dropped 0 bases and J dropped 5 bases, with 14 bases sitting between them. CDR3 length: 15 amino acids. In germline, CDR1 is SGDLS, CDR2 YYNGEE. CDR3: CASSVATGKGETQYF. In DNA, the CDR3 is TGTGCCAGCAGCGTAGCAACAGGGAAGGGGGAGACCCAGTACTTC.

The genes are TRBV2 and TRBJ1-1; D is undetermined. Germline CDR1 is SNHLY and CDR2 is FYNNEI. The ends were cut back, 6 bases at V and 7 bases at J, with 6 bases in the middle. This CDR3 region has 10 residues. The CDR3: CASRIIEAFF. The CDR3 DNA follows: TGTGCCAGCAGAATAATTGAAGCTTTCTTT.